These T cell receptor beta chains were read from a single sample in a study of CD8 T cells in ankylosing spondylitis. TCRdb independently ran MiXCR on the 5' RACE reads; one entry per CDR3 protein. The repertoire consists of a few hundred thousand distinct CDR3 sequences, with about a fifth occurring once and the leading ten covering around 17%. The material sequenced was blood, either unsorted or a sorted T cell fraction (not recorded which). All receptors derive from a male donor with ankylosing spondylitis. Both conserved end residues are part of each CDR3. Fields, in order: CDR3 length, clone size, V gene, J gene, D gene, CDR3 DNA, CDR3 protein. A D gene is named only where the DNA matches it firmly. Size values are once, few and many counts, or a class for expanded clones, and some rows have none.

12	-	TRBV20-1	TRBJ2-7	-	TGCAGTGCTAGCGGGACGTTCTACGAGCAGTACTTC	CSASGTFYEQYF
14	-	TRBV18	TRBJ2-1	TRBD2	TGTGCCAGCTTTAGCGGGAGCTCCTACAATGAGCAGTTCTTC	CASFSGSSYNEQFF
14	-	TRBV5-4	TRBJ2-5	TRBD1	TGTGCCAGCAGCCTCGACAGGGTTTTGGAGACCCAGTACTTC	CASSLDRVLETQYF
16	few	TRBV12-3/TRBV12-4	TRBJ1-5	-	TGTGCCAGCAGTTTTCAGTTCGGAGCTCTCAATCAGCCCCAGCATTTT	CASSFQFGALNQPQHF
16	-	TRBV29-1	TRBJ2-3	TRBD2	TGCAGCGTTGCCTCCGGGAGGGCCACGGGCACAGATACGCAGTATTTT	CSVASGRATGTDTQYF
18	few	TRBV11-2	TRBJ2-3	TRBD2	TGTGCCAGCAGCCCTACTAGCGGGAGGGCTGGGGGTACAGATACGCAGTATTTT	CASSPTSGRAGGTDTQYF
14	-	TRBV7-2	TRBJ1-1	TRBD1	TGTGCCAGCAGCGAAAACAGGGGAAGCACTGAAGCTTTCTTT	CASSENRGSTEAFF
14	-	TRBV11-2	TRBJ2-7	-	TGTGCCAGCAGCTCGAACAGGGTGGTGGGCGAGCAGTACTTC	CASSSNRVVGEQYF
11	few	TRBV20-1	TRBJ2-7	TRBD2	TGCAGTGCTAGTCGGGGGACTAGTGTGTACTTC	CSASRGTSVYF
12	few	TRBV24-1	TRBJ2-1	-	TGTGCCACCAGTCCAAGGGGTTATGAGCAGTTCTTC	CATSPRGYEQFF
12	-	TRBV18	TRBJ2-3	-	TGTGCCAGCTCACCAACCGGGACCGGGCAGTATTTT	CASSPTGTGQYF
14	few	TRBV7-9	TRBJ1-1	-	TGTGCCAGCAGCTCAGGGACCGGCCTGAATCTGGCTTTCTTT	CASSSGTGLNLAFF
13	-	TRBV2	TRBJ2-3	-	TGTGCCAGCAGTGACGGTATGCCAGATACGCAGTATTTT	CASSDGMPDTQYF
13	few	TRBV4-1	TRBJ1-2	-	TGCGCCAGCAGCCAAGATAGCACCTTAGGCTACACCTTC	CASSQDSTLGYTF
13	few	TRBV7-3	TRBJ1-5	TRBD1	TGTGCCAGCAGCCCGGACAGGGAGCAGCCCCAGCATTTT	CASSPDREQPQHF
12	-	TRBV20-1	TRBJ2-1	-	TGCAGTGCTAGAGTTAGGGGCGATGAGCAGTTCTTC	CSARVRGDEQFF
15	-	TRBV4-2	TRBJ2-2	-	TGTGCCAGCAGCCAAAGTATTAGTGTCGCCGGGGAGCTGTTTTTT	CASSQSISVAGELFF
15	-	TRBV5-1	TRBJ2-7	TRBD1	TGCGCCAGCAGCTTAGACAGGGGATGGAAGAACGAGCAGTACTTC	CASSLDRGWKNEQYF
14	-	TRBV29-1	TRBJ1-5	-	TGCAGCGCCTCCGGGGACGGCAACAATCAGCCCCAGCATTTT	CSASGDGNNQPQHF
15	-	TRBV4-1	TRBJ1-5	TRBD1	TGCGCCAGCAGCCAAACGGACAGGGTTAATCAGCCCCAGCATTTT	CASSQTDRVNQPQHF
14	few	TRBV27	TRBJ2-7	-	TGTGCCAGCAGTTACTTTGGGGGACGCTACGAGCAGTACTTC	CASSYFGGRYEQYF
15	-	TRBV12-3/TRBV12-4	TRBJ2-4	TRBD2	TGTGCCAGCAGGTCCGGGACCCTCGGGAGGAGCATTCAGTACTTC	CASRSGTLGRSIQYF
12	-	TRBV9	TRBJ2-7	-	TGTGCCAGCAGCGGAACACAAGGGAAGCAGTACTTC	CASSGTQGKQYF
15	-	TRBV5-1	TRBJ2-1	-	TGCGCCAGCAGACCCAGGGGGGGAGATTACAATGAGCAGTTCTTC	CASRPRGGDYNEQFF
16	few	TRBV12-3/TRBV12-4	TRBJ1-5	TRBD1	TGTGCCAGCAGTACCACCAGGGGGCTCCCGGGTCAGCCCCAGCATTTT	CASSTTRGLPGQPQHF
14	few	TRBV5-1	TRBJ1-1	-	TGCGCCAGCAGCTCGCGGGGGGGGGAGACTGAAGCTTTCTTT	CASSSRGGETEAFF
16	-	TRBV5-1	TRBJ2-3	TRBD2	TGCGCCAGCAGCCGCCAAGGAGCGGGAAACACAGATACGCAGTATTTT	CASSRQGAGNTDTQYF
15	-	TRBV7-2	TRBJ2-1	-	TGTGCCAGCAGCTCCACCAGCAATCCTAACAATGAGCAGTTCTTC	CASSSTSNPNNEQFF
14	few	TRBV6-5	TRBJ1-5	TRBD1	TGTGCCAGCAGTTGGGACAGGGACGGTCAGCCCCAGCATTTT	CASSWDRDGQPQHF
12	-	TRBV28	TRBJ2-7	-	TGTGCCAGCAGCCGGCCCGCCGGAGAGCAGTACTTC	CASSRPAGEQYF
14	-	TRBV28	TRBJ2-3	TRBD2	TGTGCCAGCAAGACGGGAGGGTGGACAGATACGCAGTATTTT	CASKTGGWTDTQYF
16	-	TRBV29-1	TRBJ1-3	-	TGCAGCGTTAGTCCCACGGGGCGCAACTCTGGAAACACCATATATTTT	CSVSPTGRNSGNTIYF
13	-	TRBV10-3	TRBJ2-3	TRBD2	TGTGCCATCAGTGAGCGGACTAGCGATACGCAGTATTTT	CAISERTSDTQYF
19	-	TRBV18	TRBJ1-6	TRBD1	TGTGCCAGCTCACCACGATGGACAGGGGGCGCACTGGACAATTCACCCCTCCACTTT	CASSPRWTGGALDNSPLHF
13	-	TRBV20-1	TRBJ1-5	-	TGCAGTGCTCCTGGGGGGAACAATCAGCCCCAGCATTTT	CSAPGGNNQPQHF
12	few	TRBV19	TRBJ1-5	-	TGTGCCAGTAGCCCCCCGTTGCAGCCCCAGCATTTT	CASSPPLQPQHF
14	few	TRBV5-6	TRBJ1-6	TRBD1	TGTGCCAGCACCTGGGAGACAGGGAATTCACCCCTCCACTTT	CASTWETGNSPLHF
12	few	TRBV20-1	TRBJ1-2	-	TGCAGTGCTAGAGATTCCCACTATGGCTACACCTTC	CSARDSHYGYTF
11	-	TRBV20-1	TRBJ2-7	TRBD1	TGCAGTGCCGACAGGGTATCCGAGCAGTACTTC	CSADRVSEQYF
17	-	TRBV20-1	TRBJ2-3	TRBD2	TGCAGTGCTAAGGCCCCCCCGGGTGCGGGAGTTCGAGATACGCAGTATTTT	CSAKAPPGAGVRDTQYF